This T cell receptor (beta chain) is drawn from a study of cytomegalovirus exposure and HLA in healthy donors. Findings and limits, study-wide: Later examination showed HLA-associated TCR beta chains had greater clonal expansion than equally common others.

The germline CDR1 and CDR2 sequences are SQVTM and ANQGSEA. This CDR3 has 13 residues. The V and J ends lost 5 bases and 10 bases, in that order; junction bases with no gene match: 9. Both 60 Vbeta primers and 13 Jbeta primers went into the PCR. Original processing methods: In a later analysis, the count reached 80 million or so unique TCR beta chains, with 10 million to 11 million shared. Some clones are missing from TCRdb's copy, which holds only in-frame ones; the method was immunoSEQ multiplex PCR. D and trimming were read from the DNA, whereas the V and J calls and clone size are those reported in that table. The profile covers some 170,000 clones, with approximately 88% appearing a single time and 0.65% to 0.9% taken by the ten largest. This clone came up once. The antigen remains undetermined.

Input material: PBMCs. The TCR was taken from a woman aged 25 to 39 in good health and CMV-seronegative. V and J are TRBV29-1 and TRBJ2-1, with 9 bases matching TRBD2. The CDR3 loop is CSVLVAGAGEQFF. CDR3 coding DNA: TGCAGCGTTCTGGTAGCGGGAGCTGGGGAGCAGTTCTTC.